The TCR beta chain described here comes from a study of T cells expressing NK-cell markers. This CDR3 comprises 16 residues. The germline gives CDR1 SGHRS, CDR2 YFSETQ. No DNA is given; TCRdb re-called the 5' RACE reads and lists each CDR3 protein once. The sample includes about 460,000 distinct CDR3 sequences. The sample taken for sequencing was blood T cells: a sorted CD56 or NKG2C T cell subset, CD4+ or CD8+ T cells, or bulk PBMC T cells (not recorded which). The source is a woman aged 45-59 years in good health. The V call is TRBV5-1, the J call TRBJ2-5. The CDR3 is CASSFNPWLPQETQYF.